The entry below describes one T cell receptor (beta chain). Sequenced by immunoSEQ multiplex PCR; TCRdb stores in-frame clones only, minus some. This sample yields 300,000 or so clones, of which roughly 90% are seen a single time; roughly 2.9% belongs to the top ten. Germline V CDR1 and CDR2: SGHDT, YYEEEE. The germline V and J ends were trimmed by 4 bases and 3 bases, with 16 bases remaining between them. CDR3 length: 16 amino acids. This record comes from a study of blood T cell repertoires in COVID-19. As for the study in general: COVID-19 samples, acute and convalescent, were from the United States, Italy and Spain.

J is TRBJ2-2 and V is TRBV5-6, with a possible D match to TRBD1 (5 bases). The receptor comes from a woman aged 30 to 39 with COVID-19, enrolled during active disease. Sequencing used peripheral blood. The CDR3 DNA reads as TGTGCCAGCAGCGGTCGGCTGGGGCAGGACACCGGGGAGCTGTTTTTT. Residues: CASSGRLGQDTGELFF.